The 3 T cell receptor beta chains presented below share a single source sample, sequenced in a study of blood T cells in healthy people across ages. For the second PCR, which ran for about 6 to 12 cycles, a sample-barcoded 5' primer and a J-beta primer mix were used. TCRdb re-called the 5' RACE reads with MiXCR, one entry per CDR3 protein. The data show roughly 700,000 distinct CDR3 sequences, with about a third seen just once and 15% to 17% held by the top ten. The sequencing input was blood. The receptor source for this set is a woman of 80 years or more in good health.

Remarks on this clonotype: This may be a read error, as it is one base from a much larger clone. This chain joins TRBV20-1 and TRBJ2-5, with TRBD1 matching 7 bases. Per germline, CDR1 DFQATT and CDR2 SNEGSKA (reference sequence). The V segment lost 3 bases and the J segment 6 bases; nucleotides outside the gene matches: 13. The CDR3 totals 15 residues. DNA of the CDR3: TGCAGTGCTAGTGGACGGACAGGCTTGGCTCAGACCCAGTACTTC. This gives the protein CSASGRTGLAQTQYF.

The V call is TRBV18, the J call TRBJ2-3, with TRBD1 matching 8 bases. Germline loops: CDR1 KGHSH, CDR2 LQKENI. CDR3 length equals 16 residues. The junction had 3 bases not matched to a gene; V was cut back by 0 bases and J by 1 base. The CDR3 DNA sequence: TGTGCCAGCTCACCACCGAGCAGGGGGCGCACAGATACGCAGTATTTT. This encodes CASSPPSRGRTDTQYF.

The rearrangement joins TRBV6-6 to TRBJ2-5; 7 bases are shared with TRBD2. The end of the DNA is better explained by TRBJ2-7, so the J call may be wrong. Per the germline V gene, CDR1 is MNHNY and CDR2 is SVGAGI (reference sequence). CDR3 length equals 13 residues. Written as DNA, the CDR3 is TGTGCCAGCAGTTCCCCGGGGGGAGGCGAGCAGTACTTC. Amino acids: CASSSPGGGEQYF.